The rows below give T cell receptor beta chains drawn from one sample of a study of PD-1 blockade in classical Hodgkin lymphoma. Generated by immunoSEQ multiplex PCR, the TCRdb table keeps only in-frame clones and is missing some. The data show roughly 49,000 clones, around 91% seen once. Sequenced here: peripheral blood mononuclear cells (PBMCs), sampled before the fourth cycle of nivolumab. The receptors were sampled from a human donor with classical Hodgkin lymphoma. CDR3s include the opening cysteine and the closing phenylalanine or tryptophan. Each record gives: clone size, V gene, J gene, D gene, CDR3 DNA, CDR3 protein. A D gene is named only where the DNA matches it firmly. Size tells how often a clone was seen (once, few, many) or the class of an expanded clone, and some rows leave it out.

clone size: NA
V gene: TRBV11-3
J gene: TRBJ2-7
D gene: TRBD1
CDR3 DNA: TGTGCCAGCAGCACGCGAAAGTACGGACAGGGAAGCTCCTACGAGCAGTACTTC
CDR3 protein: CASSTRKYGQGSSYEQYF

clone size: NA
V gene: TRBV10-2
J gene: TRBJ2-5
D gene: TRBD2
CDR3 DNA: TGCGCCAGCAGACTAGCGGGAGGGCCGGGTGAGACCCAGTACTTC
CDR3 protein: CASRLAGGPGETQYF

clone size: once
V gene: TRBV27
J gene: TRBJ2-7
D gene: TRBD1
CDR3 DNA: TGTGCCAGCAAGATTACAGGGGCCCCCCTCTACGAGCAGTACTTC
CDR3 protein: CASKITGAPLYEQYF

clone size: NA
V gene: TRBV2
J gene: TRBJ2-2
D gene: NA
CDR3 DNA: TGTGCCAGCAGTGAAAGGGCGTTGGGCAGGGCAAACACCGGGGAGCTGTTTTTT
CDR3 protein: CASSERALGRANTGELFF

clone size: NA
V gene: TRBV13
J gene: TRBJ2-2
D gene: NA
CDR3 DNA: TGTGCCAGCGGGAGGCCCTCTGAGAACACCGGGGAGCTGTTTTTT
CDR3 protein: CASGRPSENTGELFF

clone size: NA
V gene: TRBV2
J gene: TRBJ1-1
D gene: NA
CDR3 DNA: TGTGCCAGCAGCACCAGGGCCCACACTGAAGCTTTCTTT
CDR3 protein: CASSTRAHTEAFF

clone size: few
V gene: TRBV23-1
J gene: TRBJ1-5
D gene: NA
CDR3 DNA: TGCGCCAGCAGTCGATCAGGGTGCCATCAGCCCCAGCATTTT
CDR3 protein: CASSRSGCHQPQHF

clone size: NA
V gene: TRBV16
J gene: TRBJ2-7
D gene: NA
CDR3 DNA: TGTGCCAGCAGCCAAAACGGGGCCGCTTTTCAGTACTTC
CDR3 protein: CASSQNGAAFQYF

clone size: NA
V gene: TRBV5-1
J gene: TRBJ2-1
D gene: TRBD1
CDR3 DNA: TGCGCCAGCAGTTTACAGGGGAATGAGCAGTTCTTC
CDR3 protein: CASSLQGNEQFF

clone size: NA
V gene: TRBV28
J gene: TRBJ2-3
D gene: NA
CDR3 DNA: TGTGCCAGCAGCCTCCTTCAGGGCTCAGATACGCAGTATTTT
CDR3 protein: CASSLLQGSDTQYF

clone size: once
V gene: TRBV7-3
J gene: TRBJ2-5
D gene: TRBD1
CDR3 DNA: TGTGCCAGCAGCCCGACAGGGGGGGAAGAGACCCAGTACTTC
CDR3 protein: CASSPTGGEETQYF

clone size: once
V gene: TRBV6-5
J gene: TRBJ2-3
D gene: NA
CDR3 DNA: TGTGCCAGCAGTACGGGGGATACGCAGTATTTT
CDR3 protein: CASSTGDTQYF

clone size: NA
V gene: TRBV9
J gene: TRBJ1-2
D gene: NA
CDR3 DNA: TGTGCCAGCAGCGTAGTGATGGGGGGGAACTATGGCTACACCTTC
CDR3 protein: CASSVVMGGNYGYTF

clone size: NA
V gene: TRBV11-2
J gene: TRBJ2-7
D gene: TRBD2
CDR3 DNA: TGTGCCAGCAGACCGCGGGGGTACGAGCAGTACTTC
CDR3 protein: CASRPRGYEQYF

clone size: NA
V gene: TRBV29-1
J gene: TRBJ2-7
D gene: NA
CDR3 DNA: TGCAGCGTTCTTGGCTCCTACGAGCAGTACTTC
CDR3 protein: CSVLGSYEQYF

clone size: NA
V gene: TRBV4-1
J gene: TRBJ1-5
D gene: TRBD1
CDR3 DNA: TGCGCCAGCAGCCAAGCGGGACAGGGTTATCAGCCCCAGCATTTT
CDR3 protein: CASSQAGQGYQPQHF

clone size: NA
V gene: TRBV6-6
J gene: TRBJ2-3
D gene: NA
CDR3 DNA: TGTGCCAGCAGTTACTCGACCGATGGTAGCACAGATACGCAGTATTTT
CDR3 protein: CASSYSTDGSTDTQYF

clone size: NA
V gene: TRBV18
J gene: TRBJ2-7
D gene: NA
CDR3 DNA: TGTGCCAGCTCACCAACCTACTACGAGCAGTACTTC
CDR3 protein: CASSPTYYEQYF

clone size: NA
V gene: TRBV9
J gene: TRBJ2-1
D gene: TRBD1
CDR3 DNA: TGTGCCAGCAGCGGGGACAGCTACAATGAGCAGTTCTTC
CDR3 protein: CASSGDSYNEQFF

clone size: NA
V gene: TRBV6-6
J gene: TRBJ1-4
D gene: NA
CDR3 DNA: TGTGCCAGCAGTTACTCGAGGCAGGGACTCAATGAAAAACTGTTTTTT
CDR3 protein: CASSYSRQGLNEKLFF

clone size: once
V gene: TRBV5-4
J gene: TRBJ2-1
D gene: NA
CDR3 DNA: TGTGCCAGCAGCTTGTCTGCGGGACCGTACAATGAGCAGTTCTTC
CDR3 protein: CASSLSAGPYNEQFF

clone size: once
V gene: TRBV12-5
J gene: TRBJ2-2
D gene: NA
CDR3 DNA: TGTGCTAGTGGTTTGGTACCTCAGAACACCGGGGAGCTGTTTTTT
CDR3 protein: CASGLVPQNTGELFF

clone size: large
V gene: TRBV2
J gene: TRBJ2-7
D gene: NA
CDR3 DNA: TGTGCCAGCATGGGCGGCGAGCAGTACTTC
CDR3 protein: CASMGGEQYF

clone size: NA
V gene: TRBV2
J gene: TRBJ1-2
D gene: TRBD1
CDR3 DNA: TGTGCCAGCAGCGGACAGGGCGCTAACTATGGCTACACCTTC
CDR3 protein: CASSGQGANYGYTF